This T cell receptor (beta chain) was found in a study of blood T cell repertoires in COVID-19. Study at large: Samples came from the United States, Italy and Spain, spanning acute and convalescent COVID-19. The analysed material was cDNA or gDNA that came from T cells, B-cell-depleted T cells, or PBMCs.

TCRdb's copy holds only in-frame clones and misses some; the assay was immunoSEQ multiplex PCR. Of about 170,000 clones detected, less than 80% appear once; the ten largest clones hold over 15%. The sequence was collected from a woman between 65 and 79 years old in a cohort exposed to, infected with or recovered from COVID-19 (not recorded which). Specimen: PBMCs or T cells enriched from blood (not recorded which).

The CDR3 DNA reads as TGTGCCAGCAGCCAAGGTGTCACAGAGGCGGGAGAAGAGACCCAGTACTTC. It is translated as CASSQGVTEAGEETQYF. V gene TRBV4-2 combines with J gene TRBJ2-5; 7 bases line up with TRBD2. J lost 3 bases, V lost 1 base, and 11 bases had no gene match. Germline loops: CDR1 LGHNA, CDR2 YNFKEQ. The length of the CDR3 is 17 residues.